This T cell receptor (beta chain) was obtained from a study of blood T cells in healthy people across ages. V lost 0 bases, J lost 5 bases, and 4 bases lay in between. Germline CDR1 and CDR2: MNHEY and SVGAGI. This CDR3 contains 12 residues. The extraction recovered at least 5.5 micrograms of total RNA per sample. Ten or more counts support this clonotype. Together with a sample-barcoded 5' primer, a J-beta primer mix was included in a second PCR lasting about 6 to 11 cycles. All samples gave at least 2.5 million CDR3-containing paired-end reads. A single record per CDR3 protein comes from TCRdb applying MiXCR to the 5' RACE reads. The sample consists of around 1,500,000 distinct CDR3 sequences, 42% of them appearing once.

Input material: blood. The receptor was isolated from a woman aged 18-35 years in good health. V is TRBV6-5 and J is TRBJ2-5; no clear D gene. The CDR3 coding sequence is TGTGCCAGCAGTTACTCGGGGGAGACCCAGTACTTC. Translating gives CASSYSGETQYF.